The 25 T cell receptor beta chains presented below share a single source sample, sequenced in a study of cytomegalovirus exposure and HLA in healthy donors. 60 Vbeta and 13 Jbeta primers were used in PCR. The table came from immunoSEQ multiplex PCR; TCRdb's copy has only in-frame clones and leaves some out. This table holds 150,000 to 200,000 clones, roughly 70% found once. Sequencing was done on a sample of PBMCs. Source of these receptors: a woman aged 40 to 55 in good health and CMV-seropositive.

The chain is built from TRBV28 and TRBJ1-2; 9 bases align to TRBD1. V lost 5 bases and J lost 4; bases outside the gene matches: 5. Germline loops: CDR1 MDHEN, CDR2 SYDVKM. This CDR3 spans 14 amino acids. CDR3 coding DNA: TGTGCCAGCAGTACAGGGGGCTCGGGCTATGGCTACACCTTC. Translating gives CASSTGGSGYGYTF.

The chain uses TRBV9 and TRBJ2-3; TRBD2 matches 11 bases. Germline CDR1 reads SGDLS; CDR2 reads YYNGEE. The V gene end was trimmed by 4 bases and the J gene end by 5 bases; junction bases not matched to a gene: 9. This CDR3 has 16 residues. The CDR3 coding sequence is TGTGCCAGCAGCTTAAATAGCGGGGGGGCCGGAGATACGCAGTATTTT. Translated, it gives CASSLNSGGAGDTQYF.

This clone has a handful of counts. This sequence joins TRBV6-4 and TRBJ2-7, with D tentatively TRBD1 (6 bases). Trimming pared 3 bases from V and 1 base from J, leaving 19 bases between. The germline gives CDR1 MRHNA, CDR2 SNTAGT. This CDR3 has 17 residues. The DNA for the CDR3 is TGTGCCAGCAGTGAGGGTATAGCCAGGACAGATTCCTACGAGCAGTACTTC. Its protein is CASSEGIARTDSYEQYF.

As regards this clone: The DNA is left out, because the CDR3 cannot be placed on it with certainty; the CDR3 is given as TCRdb lists it. The V call is TRBV9, the J call TRBJ1-2; the table assigns TRBD1, which was not confirmed against the DNA. Germline lookup yields CDR1 SGDLS and CDR2 YYNGEE. With termini counted, the CDR3 has 15 amino acids. CDR3 protein: CASSVASGTGSGYPF.

The chain couples TRBV29-1 to TRBJ2-7; 8 positions agree with TRBD2. Germline V gene data show CDR1 as SQVTM and CDR2 as ANQGSEA. The CDR3 runs to 13 residues. The J segment lost 6 bases and the V segment lost 4 bases, leaving 8 bases of the junction unmatched. CDR3 DNA sequence: TGCAGCGTTGTCGGGACTAGGGGTTGCGAGCAGTACTTC. Its protein is CSVVGTRGCEQYF.

The chain recombines TRBV2 with TRBJ1-2; weak D call: TRBD1 (6 bases). The germline gives CDR1 SNHLY, CDR2 FYNNEI. This CDR3 is 14 amino acids long. The V and J ends lost 5 bases and 6 bases respectively, with 16 bases between them. CDR3 nucleotide sequence: TGTGCCAGCAGTCCCCGCCTGACAGGAAATGGCTACACCTTC. Protein sequence: CASSPRLTGNGYTF.

The rearrangement joins TRBV7-2 to TRBJ1-1; 9 nucleotides align to TRBD1. CDR1 is SGHTA, CDR2 FQGNSA, per germline. The CDR3 consists of 14 residues. V was pared by 5 bases and J by 5 bases, with 6 bases of the junction left unmatched. The CDR3, as DNA: TGTGCCAGCAGCCTACAGGGGGCGCGGACTGAAGCTTTCTTT. Encoded protein: CASSLQGARTEAFF.

This chain joins TRBV28 and TRBJ2-7; 8 bases map to TRBD1. J was trimmed by 2 bases and V by 6 bases; bases with no gene match: 9. The CDR3 contains 15 residues. Germline V lookup: CDR1 MDHEN, CDR2 SYDVKM. The CDR3 DNA reads TGTGCCAGCAGCCTCGGGACAGGACTTCCCTACGAGCAGTACTTC. This encodes CASSLGTGLPYEQYF.

The chain combines TRBV10-3 with TRBJ2-2; weak D call: TRBD2 (5 bases). CDR1 is ENHRY, CDR2 SYGVKD, per germline. The CDR3 is 15 amino acids. V lost 3 bases and J 0 bases, leaving 8 bases between the germline ends. The CDR3 protein is CAISDEGSNTGELFF. Here the CDR3 DNA reads TGTGCCATCAGTGACGAGGGATCGAACACCGGGGAGCTGTTTTTT.

V gene TRBV2 combines with J gene TRBJ2-7, with 9 bases lining up with TRBD2. The germline V gene encodes CDR1 SNHLY and CDR2 FYNNEI. Trimming removed 2 bases from V and 7 bases from J; junction bases left unmatched: 9. CDR3 length equals 15 residues. CDR3 sequence reads: CASSELVAGVREQYF. The CDR3 DNA reads as TGTGCCAGCAGTGAATTGGTAGCGGGAGTCAGGGAGCAGTACTTC.

The chain carries TRBV5-1 and TRBJ1-1, with D perhaps TRBD1 (5 bases). This CDR3 region has 15 residues. V was pared by 7 bases and J by 6 bases, with 22 bases between. Germline V lookup: CDR1 SGHRS, CDR2 YFSETQ. DNA of the CDR3: TGCGCCAGCCGATTCGACGGGGGTGGTTCGGCTGAAGCTTTCTTT. Its protein is CASRFDGGGSAEAFF.

This clone has a single count. V usage is TRBV7-6 and J usage is TRBJ2-1; possible D gene TRBD1, 6 bases. This CDR3 has 15 amino acids. The germline gives CDR1 SGHVS, CDR2 FNYEAQ. V lost 5 bases to trimming and J lost 0 bases, with 11 bases between them. The CDR3 region is CASSRGGSSYNEQFF. CDR3 nucleotide sequence: TGTGCCAGCAGCCGAGGGGGATCCTCCTACAATGAGCAGTTCTTC.

This CDR3 is CASSEAPSPPDTQYF. Here the CDR3 DNA reads TGTGCCAGCAGTGAAGCCCCATCCCCCCCAGATACGCAGTATTTT. The chain couples TRBV2 to TRBJ2-3; no clear D. V was trimmed by 0 bases and J by 4 bases, leaving 11 bases between them. CDR1 is SNHLY, CDR2 FYNNEI, per germline. There are 15 residues in the CDR3.

V is TRBV2 and J is TRBJ1-4; D remains unclear. This CDR3 is 14 amino acids long. The ends were cut back, 1 base at V and 2 bases at J, with 5 bases in the middle. In germline, CDR1 is SNHLY, CDR2 FYNNEI. As DNA, the CDR3 is TGTGCCAGCAGTGAAGTACAGACTAATGAAAAACTGTTTTTT. Protein product: CASSEVQTNEKLFF.

The rearrangement links TRBV27 to TRBJ2-7; no clear D. Germline CDR1 MNHEY, CDR2 SMNVEV (reference sequence). The CDR3 sequence is 14 residues long. The ends were cut back, 3 bases at V and 2 bases at J, with 11 bases in the middle. In DNA form, the CDR3 reads TGTGCCAGCAGTTTGACGAGCGATGCCTACGAGCAGTACTTC. Encoded protein: CASSLTSDAYEQYF.

J is TRBJ1-1 and V is TRBV5-1, with D possibly matching TRBD1 (5 bases). Germline assignment: CDR1 SGHRS and CDR2 YFSETQ. Trimming left V 3 bases short and J 0 bases short, with 9 bases between. This CDR3 spans 14 amino acids. The chain's CDR3 is CASSYGQMNTEAFF. In DNA, the CDR3 is TGCGCCAGCAGCTACGGACAAATGAACACTGAAGCTTTCTTT.

The chain combines TRBV29-1 with TRBJ1-1; no reliable D call. The ends were cut back, 3 bases at V and 0 bases at J, with 8 bases in the middle. The CDR3 runs to 13 residues. Looked up from germline, CDR1 is SQVTM and CDR2 is ANQGSEA. Here the CDR3 DNA reads TGCAGCGTTGATCTGAACATGAACACTGAAGCTTTCTTT. Its translation: CSVDLNMNTEAFF. The whole variable domain, remainder taken from reference TRBV29-1 and TRBJ1-1, is SAVISQKPSRDICQRGTSLTIQCQVDSQVTMMFWYRQQPGQSLTLIATANQGSEATYESGFVIDKFPISRPNLTFSTLTVSNMSPEDSSIYLCSVDLNMNTEAFFGQGTRLTVV.

This clone was observed a handful of times. The chain couples TRBV4-2 to TRBJ1-5; D is ambiguous. This CDR3 spans 15 amino acids. Between the trimmed V and J ends, which lost 0 bases and 6 bases, there was a span of 12 bases. CDR1 LGHNA and CDR2 YNFKEQ come from the germline V gene. As DNA, the CDR3 is TGTGCCAGCAGCCAAGATCGAGCAGCGGGTCAGCCCCAGCATTTT. Its translation is CASSQDRAAGQPQHF.

The chain combines TRBV7-2 with TRBJ2-7; a possible D gene is TRBD1 (6 bases). There are 12 residues in the CDR3. Trimming shortened V by 1 base and J by 8 bases, and 9 bases separated the two germline ends. CDR1 is SGHTA, CDR2 FQGNSA, per germline. Written as DNA, the CDR3 is TGTGCCAGCAGCTTAGACCGGGACAAGCAGTACTTC. Its protein is CASSLDRDKQYF. The full variable domain, in which reference TRBV7-2 and TRBJ2-7 provide the parts outside the CDR3, is GAGVSQSPSNKVTEKGKDVELRCDPISGHTALYWYRQSLGQGLEFLIYFQGNSAPDKSGLPSDRFSAERTGGSVSTLTIQRTQQEDSAVYLCASSLDRDKQYFGPGTRLTVT.

The V call is TRBV5-4, the J call TRBJ2-3; 10 bases map to TRBD2. V lost 0 bases to trimming and J lost 6 bases; unmatched junction nucleotides: 13. The CDR3 has 18 residues. Germline V CDR1 and CDR2: SGHNT, YYREEE (reference sequence). The CDR3 sequence: CASSLDLMTSGRGDTQYF. CDR3 nucleotide sequence: TGTGCCAGCAGCTTGGACCTGATGACTAGCGGGCGAGGGGATACGCAGTATTTT.

The chain uses TRBV11-3 and TRBJ2-1; tentative D call: TRBD1 (5 bases). V lost 5 bases to trimming and J lost 9 bases, with 8 bases between them. Germline V lookup: CDR1 SGHNT, CDR2 YENEEA. This CDR3 region has 11 residues. The CDR3 DNA reads as TGTGCCAGCAGCCAAGGGGCTGAGCAGTTCTTC. Protein sequence: CASSQGAEQFF.

This clone was seen a few times. This chain uses TRBV15 with TRBJ2-2, with D tentatively TRBD1 or TRBD2 (7 bases each). Per the germline V gene, CDR1 is LNHNV and CDR2 is YYDKDF (reference sequence). V dropped 7 bases and J dropped 4 bases, with 13 bases sitting between them. This CDR3 region has 14 residues. Written as DNA, the CDR3 is TGTGCCACCACCAGGGGGGGAACCACCGGGGAGCTGTTTTTT. Protein: CATTRGGTTGELFF.

The chain has TRBV15 and TRBJ2-4; maybe TRBD2 (5 bases). CDR1 is LNHNV and CDR2 is YYDKDF in the germline V gene (reference sequence). Trimming cost V 5 bases and J 1 base, with 12 bases left between them. The CDR3 runs 15 residues. The CDR3 here is CATSGLRLAKNIQYF. As DNA, the CDR3 is TGTGCCACCAGCGGACTTAGGTTGGCCAAAAACATTCAGTACTTC.

V gene TRBV6-5 combines with J gene TRBJ1-2, with TRBD1 matching 11 bases. With 8 bases clipped from V and 7 bases from J, the junction kept 6 bases outside the gene matches. The CDR3 totals 13 residues. Per the germline V gene, CDR1 is MNHEY and CDR2 is SVGAGI. The CDR3 coding sequence is TGTGCCAGCGGGACAGGGGGGAGGGGTGGCTACACCTTC. It encodes CASGTGGRGGYTF.

This clone was detected a few times. V gene TRBV4-3 combines with J gene TRBJ2-3; the match to TRBD2 covers 14 bases. V shed 4 bases, J shed 6 bases, and the junction held 6 bases outside the gene matches. Germline CDR1 LGHNA, CDR2 YSLEER. The CDR3 is 16 amino acids. CDR3 in DNA: TGCGCCAGCAGCCGACTAGCGGGGGGGCCCGTTGATACGCAGTATTTT. Encoded protein: CASSRLAGGPVDTQYF.